The clone carrying this TCR beta chain was recorded at least ten times. Its antigen is currently unknown. The authors amplified TCR beta CDR3 regions, and they did so from RNA transcripts for repertoire sequencing. RT-PCR with HTBI primers came first, then second-round multiplex PCR. A single record per CDR3 protein comes from TCRdb applying MiXCR to the multiplex PCR reads. This sample has hundreds of thousands of distinct CDR3 sequences; about 24% occur once, and the top ten carry more than 5.5%. This sample is drawn from a study of Graves' ophthalmopathy and Graves' hyperthyroidism. Study-level points and caveats: Blood was where most expanded thyroid clonotypes above 0.001 frequency also turned up.

Lactation, pregnancy, uncontrolled infections and other autoimmune diseases were all grounds for excluding patients. Fresh peripheral blood (about 10 ml) yielded the PBMCs. Trimming stripped 2 bases from V and 7 bases from J, with 14 bases between. CDR3 length: 14 amino acids. Germline V gene lookup returns CDR1 SGHTA and CDR2 FQGNSA. The TCR originated in a woman aged 18-35 years with stable Graves' hyperthyroidism. Some clones in this sample may be carry-over from other donors' samples. The chain recombines TRBV7-2 with TRBJ2-5; unclear D gene. The specimen sequenced was peripheral blood. The CDR3 coding sequence is TGTGCCAGCAGCTTATCCAGGCCCGCCGGGACCCAGTACTTC. Translating gives CASSLSRPAGTQYF.